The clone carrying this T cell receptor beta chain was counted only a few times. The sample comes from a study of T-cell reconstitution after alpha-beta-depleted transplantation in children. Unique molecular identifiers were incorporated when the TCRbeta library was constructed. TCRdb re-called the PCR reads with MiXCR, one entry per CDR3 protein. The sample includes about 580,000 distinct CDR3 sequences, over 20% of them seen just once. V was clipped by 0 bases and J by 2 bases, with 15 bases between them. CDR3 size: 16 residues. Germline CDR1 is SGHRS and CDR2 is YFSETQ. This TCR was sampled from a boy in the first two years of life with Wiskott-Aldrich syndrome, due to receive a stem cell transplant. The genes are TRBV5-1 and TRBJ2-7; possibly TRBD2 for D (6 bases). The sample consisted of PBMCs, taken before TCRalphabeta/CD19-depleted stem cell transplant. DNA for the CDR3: TGCGCCAGCAGCTTGGTGCTAGCGCGAGGGGCCTACGAGCAGTACTTC. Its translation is CASSLVLARGAYEQYF.